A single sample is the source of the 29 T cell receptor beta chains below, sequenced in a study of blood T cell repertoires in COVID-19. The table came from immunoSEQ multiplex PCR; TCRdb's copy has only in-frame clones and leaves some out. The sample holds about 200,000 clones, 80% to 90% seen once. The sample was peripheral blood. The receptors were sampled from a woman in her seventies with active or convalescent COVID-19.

CDR3 DNA sequence: TGTGCCATCAGCCCAGGACAGGGCGGCAATCAGCCCCAGCATTTT. Translation gives CAISPGQGGNQPQHF. The V call is TRBV10-3, the J call TRBJ1-5; 8 bases are a match to TRBD1. With V trimmed by 6 bases and J by 2 bases, 6 bases remained unmatched. This CDR3 has 15 amino acids. Germline-derived CDR1 and CDR2 are ENHRY and SYGVKD.

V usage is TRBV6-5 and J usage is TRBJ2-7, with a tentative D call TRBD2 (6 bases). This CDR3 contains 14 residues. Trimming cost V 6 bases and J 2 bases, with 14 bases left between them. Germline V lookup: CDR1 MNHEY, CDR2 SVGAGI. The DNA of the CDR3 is TGTGCCAGCAGGCACCGGGACTTACCCTACGAGCAGTACTTC. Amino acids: CASRHRDLPYEQYF.

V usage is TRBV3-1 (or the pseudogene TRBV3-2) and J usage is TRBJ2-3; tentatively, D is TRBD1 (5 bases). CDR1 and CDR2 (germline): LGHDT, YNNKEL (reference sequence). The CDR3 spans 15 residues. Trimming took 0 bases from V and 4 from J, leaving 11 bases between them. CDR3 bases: TGTGCCAGCAGCCAAGAACATGTCAGGGCAGATACGCAGTATTTT. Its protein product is CASSQEHVRADTQYF.

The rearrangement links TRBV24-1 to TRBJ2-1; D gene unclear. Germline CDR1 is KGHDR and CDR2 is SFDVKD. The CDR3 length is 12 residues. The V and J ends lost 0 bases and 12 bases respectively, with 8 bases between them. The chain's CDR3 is CATSDLVGAQFF. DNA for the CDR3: TGTGCCACCAGTGATTTGGTTGGAGCGCAGTTCTTC.

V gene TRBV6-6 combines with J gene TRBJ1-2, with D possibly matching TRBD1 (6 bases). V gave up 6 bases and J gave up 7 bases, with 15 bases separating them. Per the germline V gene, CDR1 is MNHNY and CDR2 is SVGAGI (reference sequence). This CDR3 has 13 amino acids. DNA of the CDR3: TGTGCCAGCAGCCACAGGGACCCCTCTGGCTACACCTTC. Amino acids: CASSHRDPSGYTF.

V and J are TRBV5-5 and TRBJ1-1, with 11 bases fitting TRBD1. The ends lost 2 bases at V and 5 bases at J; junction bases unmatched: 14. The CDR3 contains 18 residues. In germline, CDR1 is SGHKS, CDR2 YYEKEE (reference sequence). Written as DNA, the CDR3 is TGTGCCAGCAGCTTCCCAGTGGACAGGGGGCGTGGAAGAACTGAAGCTTTCTTT. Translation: CASSFPVDRGRGRTEAFF.

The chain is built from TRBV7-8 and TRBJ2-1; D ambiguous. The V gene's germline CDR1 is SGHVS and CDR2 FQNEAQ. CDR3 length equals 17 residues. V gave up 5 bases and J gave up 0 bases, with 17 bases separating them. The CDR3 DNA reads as TGTGCCAGCAGCCCCCGCCTCACTGGTAGCTCCTACAATGAGCAGTTCTTC. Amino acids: CASSPRLTGSSYNEQFF.

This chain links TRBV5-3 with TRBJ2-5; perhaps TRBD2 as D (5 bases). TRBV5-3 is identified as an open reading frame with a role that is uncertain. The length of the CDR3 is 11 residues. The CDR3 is CASEVIETQYF. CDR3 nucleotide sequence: TGTGCTTCGGAGGTTATTGAGACCCAGTACTTC.

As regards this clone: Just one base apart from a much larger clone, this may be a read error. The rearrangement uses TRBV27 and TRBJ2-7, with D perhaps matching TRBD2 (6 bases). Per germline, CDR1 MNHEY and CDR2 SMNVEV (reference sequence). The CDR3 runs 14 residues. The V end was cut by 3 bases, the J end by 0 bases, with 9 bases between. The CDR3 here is CASSFLAASYEQYF. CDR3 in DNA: TGTGCCAGCAGTTTTTTAGCGGCCTCCTACGAGCAGTACTTC.

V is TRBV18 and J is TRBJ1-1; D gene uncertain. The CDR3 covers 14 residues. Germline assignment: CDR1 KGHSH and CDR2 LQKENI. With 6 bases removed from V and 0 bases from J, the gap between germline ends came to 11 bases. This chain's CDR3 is CASSIDQVNTEAFF. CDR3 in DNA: TGTGCCAGCTCCATAGACCAGGTGAACACTGAAGCTTTCTTT.

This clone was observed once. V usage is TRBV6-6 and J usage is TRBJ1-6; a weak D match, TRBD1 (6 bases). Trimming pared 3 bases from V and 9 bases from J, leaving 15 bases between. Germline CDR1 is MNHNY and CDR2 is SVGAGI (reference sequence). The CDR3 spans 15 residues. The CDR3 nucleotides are TGTGCCAGCAGTTATCCTGCAGGGGAAGGTTCACCCCTCCACTTT. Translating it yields CASSYPAGEGSPLHF.

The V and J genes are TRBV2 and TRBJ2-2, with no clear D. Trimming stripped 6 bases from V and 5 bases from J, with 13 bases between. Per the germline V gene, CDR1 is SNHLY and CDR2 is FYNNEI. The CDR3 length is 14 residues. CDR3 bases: TGTGCCAGCAGCTTCAAGCAGGCAACCGGGGAGCTGTTTTTT. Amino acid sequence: CASSFKQATGELFF.

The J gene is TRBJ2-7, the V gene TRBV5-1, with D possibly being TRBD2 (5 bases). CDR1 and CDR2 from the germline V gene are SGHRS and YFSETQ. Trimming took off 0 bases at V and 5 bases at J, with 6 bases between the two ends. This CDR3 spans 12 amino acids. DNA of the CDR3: TGCGCCAGCAGCTTGGCGGGGAACGAGCAGTACTTC. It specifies CASSLAGNEQYF.

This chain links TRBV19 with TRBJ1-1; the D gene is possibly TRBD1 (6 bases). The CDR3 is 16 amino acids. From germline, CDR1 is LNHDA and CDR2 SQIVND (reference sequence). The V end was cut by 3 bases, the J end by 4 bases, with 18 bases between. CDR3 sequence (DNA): TGTGCCAGTAGTATGAGGGTGGGGGCCTCGGCCACTGAAGCTTTCTTT. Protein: CASSMRVGASATEAFF.

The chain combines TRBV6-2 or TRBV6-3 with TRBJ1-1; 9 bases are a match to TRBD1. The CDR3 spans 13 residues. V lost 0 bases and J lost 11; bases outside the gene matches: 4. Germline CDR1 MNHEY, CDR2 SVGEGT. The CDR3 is CASSYSRQGEAFF. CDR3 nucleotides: TGTGCCAGCAGTTACTCGAGACAGGGGGAGGCTTTCTTT.

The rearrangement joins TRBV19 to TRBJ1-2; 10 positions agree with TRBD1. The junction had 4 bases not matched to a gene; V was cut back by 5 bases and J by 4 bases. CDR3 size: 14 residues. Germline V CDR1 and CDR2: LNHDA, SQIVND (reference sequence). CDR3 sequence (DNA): TGTGCCAGTAGTGGACAGGGGGTCCTCTATGGCTACACCTTC. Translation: CASSGQGVLYGYTF.

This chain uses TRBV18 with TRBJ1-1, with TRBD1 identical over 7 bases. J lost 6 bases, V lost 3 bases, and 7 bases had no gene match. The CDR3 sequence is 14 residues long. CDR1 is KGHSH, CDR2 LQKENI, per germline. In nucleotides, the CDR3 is TGTGCCAGCTCACCGCAAGAGGGGGCCTCTGAAGCTTTCTTT. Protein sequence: CASSPQEGASEAFF. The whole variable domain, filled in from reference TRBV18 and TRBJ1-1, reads NAGVMQNPRHLVRRRGQEARLRCSPMKGHSHVYWYRQLPEEGLKFMVYLQKENIIDESGMPKERFSAEFPKEGPSILRIQQVVRGDSAAYFCASSPQEGASEAFFGQGTRLTVV.

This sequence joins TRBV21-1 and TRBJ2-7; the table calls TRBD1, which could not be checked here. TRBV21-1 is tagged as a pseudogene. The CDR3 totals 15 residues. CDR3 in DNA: TGTGCCAGCAGCAAAGGGACAGGGTGCTCCTACGAGCAGTACTTC. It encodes CASSKGTGCSYEQYF.

CDR3 in amino acids: CASSIGTLLSYNEQFF. The CDR3 region has the DNA TGTGCCAGTAGTATAGGTACCCTACTCTCCTACAATGAGCAGTTCTTC. The rearrangement uses TRBV19 and TRBJ2-1; D unresolved. V dropped 1 base and J dropped 0 bases, with 10 bases sitting between them. The CDR3 length is 16 residues. Germline CDR1 is LNHDA and CDR2 is SQIVND (reference sequence).

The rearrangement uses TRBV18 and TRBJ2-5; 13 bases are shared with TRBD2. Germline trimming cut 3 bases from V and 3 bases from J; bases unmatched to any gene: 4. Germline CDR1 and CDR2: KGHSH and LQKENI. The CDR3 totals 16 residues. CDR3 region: CASSPLGTSGKETQYF. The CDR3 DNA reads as TGTGCCAGCTCACCCCTTGGGACTAGCGGGAAAGAGACCCAGTACTTC.

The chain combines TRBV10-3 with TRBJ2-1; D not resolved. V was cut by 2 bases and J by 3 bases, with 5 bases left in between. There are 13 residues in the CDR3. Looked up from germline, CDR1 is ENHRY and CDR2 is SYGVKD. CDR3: CAISEPVYNEQFF. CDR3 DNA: TGTGCCATCAGTGAGCCGGTCTACAATGAGCAGTTCTTC.

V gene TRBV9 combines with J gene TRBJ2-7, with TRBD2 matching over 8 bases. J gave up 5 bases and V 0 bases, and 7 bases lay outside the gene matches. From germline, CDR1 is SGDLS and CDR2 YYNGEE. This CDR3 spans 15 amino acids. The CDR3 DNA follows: TGTGCCAGCAGCGTAGGTTCCGGGAGGGCCGACGAGCAGTACTTC. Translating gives CASSVGSGRADEQYF.

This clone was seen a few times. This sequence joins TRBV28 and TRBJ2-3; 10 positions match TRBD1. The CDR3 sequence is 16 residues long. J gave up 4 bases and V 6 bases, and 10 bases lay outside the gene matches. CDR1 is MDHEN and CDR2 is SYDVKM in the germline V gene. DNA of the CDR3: TGTGCCAGCAGATCACGGAAGGGGACAGGGGCAGATACGCAGTATTTT. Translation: CASRSRKGTGADTQYF.

The chain's CDR3 is CASSLRGQGNDEQYF. DNA for the CDR3: TGTGCCAGCAGCTTACGGGGACAGGGTAACGACGAGCAGTACTTC. The chain combines TRBV11-2 with TRBJ2-7; 9 bases align to TRBD1. Germline CDR1 is SGHAT and CDR2 is FQNNGV. The ends lost 2 bases at V and 5 bases at J; junction bases unmatched: 7. This CDR3 region has 15 residues. Using reference TRBV11-2 and TRBJ2-7 for the parts outside the CDR3, the full variable domain is EAGVAQSPRYKIIEKRQSVAFWCNPISGHATLYWYQQILGQGPKLLIQFQNNGVVDDSQLPKDRFSAERLKGVDSTLKIQPAKLEDSAVYLCASSLRGQGNDEQYFGPGTRLTVT.

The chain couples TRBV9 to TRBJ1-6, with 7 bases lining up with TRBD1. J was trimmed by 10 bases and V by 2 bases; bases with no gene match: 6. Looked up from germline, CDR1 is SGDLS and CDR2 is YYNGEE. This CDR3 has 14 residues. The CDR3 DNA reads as TGTGCCAGCAGCGTGACAGGGAGCCGGTCACCCCTCCACTTT. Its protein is CASSVTGSRSPLHF.

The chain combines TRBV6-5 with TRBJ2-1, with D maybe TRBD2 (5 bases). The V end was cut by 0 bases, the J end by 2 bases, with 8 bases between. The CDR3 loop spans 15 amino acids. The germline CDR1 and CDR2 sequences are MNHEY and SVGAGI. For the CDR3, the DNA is TGTGCCAGCAGTTACTCGGCCGGGGCCTACAATGAGCAGTTCTTC. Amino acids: CASSYSAGAYNEQFF.

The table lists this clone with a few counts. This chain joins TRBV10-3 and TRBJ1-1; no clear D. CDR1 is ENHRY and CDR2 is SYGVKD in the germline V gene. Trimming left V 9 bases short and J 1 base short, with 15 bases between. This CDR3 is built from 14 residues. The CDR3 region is CAIWSGRPNTEAFF. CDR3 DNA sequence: TGTGCCATTTGGTCGGGTAGACCGAACACTGAAGCTTTCTTT.

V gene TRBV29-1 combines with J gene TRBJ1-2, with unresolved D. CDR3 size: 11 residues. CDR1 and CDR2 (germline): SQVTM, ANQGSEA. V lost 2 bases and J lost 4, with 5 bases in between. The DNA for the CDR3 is TGCAGCGTTGAACAGGCCTATGGCTACACCTTC. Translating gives CSVEQAYGYTF.

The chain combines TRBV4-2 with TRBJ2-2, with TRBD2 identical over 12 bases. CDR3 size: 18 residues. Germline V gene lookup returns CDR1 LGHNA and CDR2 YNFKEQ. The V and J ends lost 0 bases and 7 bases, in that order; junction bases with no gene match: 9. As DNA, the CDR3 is TGTGCCAGCAGCCAAGATGTGACTAGCGGGAGTTATAGCGGGGAGCTGTTTTTT. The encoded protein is CASSQDVTSGSYSGELFF.